This is a list of T cell receptor beta chains from one sample in a study of control samples from healthy donors and cancer patients. Some clones are missing from TCRdb's copy, which holds only in-frame ones; the method was immunoSEQ multiplex PCR. The table includes some 150,000 clones, 93% detected once. Sequencing was done on a sample of blood. The receptor source for this set is a man in his fifties or sixties in good health. Each CDR3 is given with its conserved first and last residue. The D gene is left open where the match is weak. Clone size is not always given. Where it is, it says once, few, many or a class for expanded clones.

>TRBD1|TRBV28|TRBJ1-3|-
CASSLTGALSGNTIYF
TGTGCCAGCAGTTTGACAGGGGCTTTATCTGGAAACACCATATATTTT
>-|TRBV27|TRBJ1-1|-
CASSPAGRYTEAFF
TGTGCCAGCAGCCCGGCCGGCAGGTACACTGAAGCTTTCTTT
>-|TRBV7-9|TRBJ2-2|-
CASAPRNTGELFF
TGTGCCAGCGCCCCCAGAAACACCGGGGAGCTGTTTTTT
>TRBD2|TRBV29-1|TRBJ2-1|-
CSVEGSSGSREQFF
TGCAGCGTTGAGGGCTCTAGCGGGAGTAGGGAGCAGTTCTTC
>-|TRBV5-6|TRBJ1-6|-
CASSLGRDSPLHF
TGTGCCAGCAGCTTGGGTAGGGATTCACCCCTCCACTTT
>TRBD1|TRBV29-1|TRBJ2-2|-
CSAEPGQGTGELFF
TGCAGCGCGGAGCCGGGACAGGGGACCGGGGAGCTGTTTTTT
>-|TRBV3-1/TRBV3-2|TRBJ1-1|-
CASSQFQTGSTEAFF
TGTGCCAGCAGCCAATTCCAGACAGGAAGCACTGAAGCTTTCTTT
>TRBD2|TRBV5-5|TRBJ2-7|-
CASSRRTSGRDRSYEQYF
TGTGCCAGCAGCCGAAGGACTAGCGGGAGGGATCGGTCCTACGAGCAGTACTTC
>-|TRBV18|TRBJ2-7|-
CASSLQGSPYEQYF
TGTGCCAGCTCACTTCAGGGTTCCCCCTACGAGCAGTACTTC
>TRBD1|TRBV5-1|TRBJ1-1|-
CASSYLTGTTEAFF
TGCGCCAGCAGCTACCTGACAGGGACCACTGAAGCTTTCTTT
>TRBD1|TRBV5-6|TRBJ1-4|once
CASSPRGRGNEKLFF
TGTGCCAGCAGCCCCAGGGGGCGTGGTAATGAAAAACTGTTTTTT
>TRBD2|TRBV11-3|TRBJ2-1|-
CASSSGLAGSNEQFF
TGTGCCAGCAGCTCGGGACTAGCGGGCTCTAATGAGCAGTTCTTC
>TRBD1|TRBV7-2|TRBJ2-5|-
CASSYGQGGQETQYF
TGTGCCAGCAGCTACGGACAGGGGGGCCAAGAGACCCAGTACTTC
>TRBD2|TRBV6-6|TRBJ2-7|-
CASSYSLADSSYEQYF
TGTGCCAGCAGTTACTCCCTAGCGGATAGCTCCTACGAGCAGTACTTC
>-|TRBV28|TRBJ1-2|-
CASTLQGNYGYTF
TGTGCCAGCACTTTACAAGGGAACTATGGCTACACCTTC
>-|TRBV6-5|TRBJ1-1|-
CASNLVGDTEAFF
TGTGCCAGCAACCTTGTCGGGGACACTGAAGCTTTCTTT
>-|TRBV18|TRBJ1-1|-
CASSEGATHTEAFF
TGTGCCAGCTCAGAAGGGGCGACGCACACTGAAGCTTTCTTT
>-|TRBV27|TRBJ1-6|-
CASSLFGGTQSSYNSPLHF
TGTGCCAGCAGTTTATTTGGCGGGACCCAGAGCTCCTATAATTCACCCCTCCACTTT
>TRBD1|TRBV5-1|TRBJ1-2|-
CASSLDRGSGYTF
TGCGCCAGCAGCCTGGACAGGGGTAGTGGCTACACCTTC
>-|TRBV9|TRBJ2-3|-
CASRDLQERADTQYF
TGTGCCAGCAGGGACCTTCAGGAAAGGGCAGATACGCAGTATTTT
>TRBD1|TRBV11-2|TRBJ2-7|-
CASSTDRLTYEQYF
TGTGCCAGCAGCACGGACAGGTTGACCTACGAGCAGTACTTC
>TRBD2|TRBV4-1|TRBJ2-7|-
CASSQGPAGGLYEQYF
TGCGCCAGCAGCCAAGGGCCAGCGGGAGGGCTGTACGAGCAGTACTTC
>-|TRBV3-1/TRBV3-2|TRBJ2-1|-
CASSRYGNEQFF
TGTGCCAGCAGCCGGTACGGGAATGAGCAGTTCTTC
>-|TRBV5-1|TRBJ1-1|-
CASSLESTWNTEAFF
TGCGCCAGCAGCTTGGAATCGACGTGGAACACTGAAGCTTTCTTT
>TRBD1|TRBV6-5|TRBJ1-5|-
CASSRNGQGNQPQHF
TGTGCCAGCAGTCGTAACGGACAGGGGAATCAGCCCCAGCATTTT
>-|TRBV27|TRBJ1-6|-
CASSDSQGDSPLHF
TGTGCCAGCAGTGACTCCCAAGGTGATTCACCCCTCCACTTT
>-|TRBV3-1/TRBV3-2|TRBJ1-6|-
CASSQLGRSSYNSPLHF
TGTGCCAGCAGCCAACTCGGGAGGAGCTCCTATAATTCACCCCTCCACTTT
>TRBD2|TRBV29-1|TRBJ2-7|-
CSVEGGRSSYEQYF
TGCAGCGTTGAGGGCGGGAGGTCCTCCTACGAGCAGTACTTC
>-|TRBV19|TRBJ1-5|few
CASSIAQNSNQPQHF
TGTGCCAGTAGTATCGCCCAGAATAGCAATCAGCCCCAGCATTTT
>TRBD1|TRBV6-5|TRBJ1-1|-
CASSYRRQGLAEAFF
TGTGCCAGCAGTTACAGGAGACAGGGTTTGGCTGAAGCTTTCTTT
>-|TRBV27|TRBJ2-7|once
CASSFKSYGEQYF
TGTGCCAGCAGTTTTAAGTCTTATGGAGAACAGTACTTC
>-|TRBV20-1|TRBJ2-7|-
CSAKRSYEQYF
TGCAGTGCTAAAAGGTCCTACGAGCAGTACTTC
>-|TRBV7-2|TRBJ2-1|-
CASSLGPANEQFF
TGTGCCAGCAGCTTAGGTCCGGCGAATGAGCAGTTCTTC
>-|TRBV7-9|TRBJ1-5|few
CASSLEGWGNQPQHF
TGTGCCAGCAGCTTAGAGGGTTGGGGCAATCAGCCCCAGCATTTT
>-|TRBV3-1/TRBV3-2|TRBJ2-7|-
CASSHRGASGDYEQYF
TGTGCCAGCAGTCACAGGGGGGCTAGCGGGGACTACGAGCAGTACTTC
>TRBD1|TRBV24-1|TRBJ1-2|-
CATSEPGQGNYGYTF
TGTGCCACCAGTGAGCCGGGACAGGGCAACTATGGCTACACCTTC
>-|TRBV7-2|TRBJ2-1|-
CASSLGLLNEQFF
TGTGCCAGCAGCTTAGGGCTTCTCAATGAGCAGTTCTTC
>TRBD1|TRBV7-9|TRBJ1-5|few
CASSLGQGARDSNQPQHF
TGTGCCAGCAGCTTAGGGCAGGGGGCGCGGGATAGCAATCAGCCCCAGCATTTT
>-|TRBV30|TRBJ1-1|few
CAWSVSSRYTEAFF
TGTGCCTGGAGTGTTTCGTCGAGGTACACTGAAGCTTTCTTT
>TRBD1|TRBV7-3|TRBJ1-1|-
CASSPGTANMNTEAFF
TGTGCCAGCAGCCCCGGGACAGCGAATATGAACACTGAAGCTTTCTTT
>-|TRBV12-3/TRBV12-4|TRBJ1-1|-
CASSRDPTEAFF
TGTGCCAGCAGTAGGGACCCTACTGAAGCTTTCTTT
>TRBD2|TRBV6-5|TRBJ2-7|-
CASRAGGRYEQYF
TGTGCCAGCAGAGCGGGAGGTCGGTACGAGCAGTACTTC